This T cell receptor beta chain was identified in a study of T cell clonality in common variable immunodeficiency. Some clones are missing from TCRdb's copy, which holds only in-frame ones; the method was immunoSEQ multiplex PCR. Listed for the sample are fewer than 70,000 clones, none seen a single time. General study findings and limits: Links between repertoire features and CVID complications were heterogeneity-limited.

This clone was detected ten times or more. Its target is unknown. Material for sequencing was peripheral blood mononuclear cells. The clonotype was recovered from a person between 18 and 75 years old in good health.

The CDR3 DNA, read in part, is TGTGCCAGCAGTCTCCGCGACGAG. Its protein is CASSLRDE. The entire CDR3 reads CASSLRDEQYF. The chain has TRBV28 and TRBJ2-7, with D unresolved. The CDR3 goes on 3 residues after the read ends, and that part is filled in from the germline J gene. Germline lookup yields CDR1 MDHEN and CDR2 SYDVKM. The CDR3 spans 11 residues. Trimming cost V 5 bases and J 5 bases, with 7 bases left between them.